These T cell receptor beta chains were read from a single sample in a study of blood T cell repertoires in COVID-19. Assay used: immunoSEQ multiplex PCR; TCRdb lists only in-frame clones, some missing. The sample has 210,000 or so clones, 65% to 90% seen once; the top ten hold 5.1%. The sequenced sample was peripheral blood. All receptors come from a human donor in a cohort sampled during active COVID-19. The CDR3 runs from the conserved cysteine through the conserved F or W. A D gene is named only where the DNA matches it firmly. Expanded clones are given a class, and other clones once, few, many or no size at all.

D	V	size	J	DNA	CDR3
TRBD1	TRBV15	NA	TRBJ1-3	TGTGCCACCAGCAGAGATCAGGGGGCTGGAAACACCATATATTTT	CATSRDQGAGNTIYF
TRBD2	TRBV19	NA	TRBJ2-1	TGTGCCAGTCCCCCCATACCGGGACCGCGGACCAGGACTAGCGGGAAGGACAATGAGCAGTTCTTC	CASPPIPGPRTRTSGKDNEQFF
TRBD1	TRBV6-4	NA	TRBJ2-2	TGTGCCAGCAGTTCACAGGGGCGAGAAACCGGGGAGCTGTTTTTT	CASSSQGRETGELFF
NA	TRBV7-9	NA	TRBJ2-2	TGTGCCAGCAGCTTAAAGCGGTCCGGAACTCTCGGCAACACCGGGGAGCTGTTTTTT	CASSLKRSGTLGNTGELFF
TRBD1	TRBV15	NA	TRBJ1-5	TGTGCCACCAGCAGCGACGACAGGGAAAATCAGCCCCAGCATTTT	CATSSDDRENQPQHF
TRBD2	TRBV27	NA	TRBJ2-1	TGTGCCAGCAGTTTATTACTAGCGGGGGGGGTTGAGCAGTTCTTC	CASSLLLAGGVEQFF
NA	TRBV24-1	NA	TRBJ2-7	TGTGCCACCAGTGAGGGTAACAGGGGGGGCGAGCAGTACTTC	CATSEGNRGGEQYF
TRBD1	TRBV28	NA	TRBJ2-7	TGTGCCAGCCTCTCCGGGACAGGGTACCACGAGCAGTACTTC	CASLSGTGYHEQYF
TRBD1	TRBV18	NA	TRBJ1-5	TGTGCCAGCTCACCATCTAGGGCAGGGGGTAATGCTCAGCCCCAGCATTTT	CASSPSRAGGNAQPQHF
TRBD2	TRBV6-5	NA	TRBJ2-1	TGTGCCAGCAGCCCGCCTGGACTAGCGGCGCAGTTCTTC	CASSPPGLAAQFF
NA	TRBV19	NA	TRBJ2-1	TGTGCCAGTTCCAGTTTCATTTACAATGAGCAGTTCTTC	CASSSFIYNEQFF
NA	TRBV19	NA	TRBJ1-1	TGTGCCAGTAGTGCTTTTACAAGAACCGAAGCTTTCTTT	CASSAFTRTEAFF
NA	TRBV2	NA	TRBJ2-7	TGTGCCAGCAGTGTGAACAGCTACTACGAGCAGTACTTC	CASSVNSYYEQYF
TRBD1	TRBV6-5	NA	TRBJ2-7	TGTGCCAGCAGGGGACAGGTGTCCCCCTACGAGCAGTACTTC	CASRGQVSPYEQYF
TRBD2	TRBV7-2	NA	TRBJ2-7	TGTGCCAGCAGCTTCTCGGGGACTAGCGGGCTGGTCTCCTACGAGCAGTACTTC	CASSFSGTSGLVSYEQYF
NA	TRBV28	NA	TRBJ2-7	TGTGCCAGCAGTCCCCCGGGCGGGAACGAGCAGTACTTC	CASSPPGGNEQYF
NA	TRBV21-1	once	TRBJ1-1	TGTGCCAGCAGCAAATGGGGGACAATTGAAGCTTTCTTT	CASSKWGTIEAFF
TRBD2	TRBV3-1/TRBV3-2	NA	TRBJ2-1	TGTGCCAGCAGCCGCGGGGGAGAACTAGACGGGCAGTTCTTC	CASSRGGELDGQFF
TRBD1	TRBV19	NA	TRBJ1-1	TGTGCCAGTACCTCCACAGGGGTGAACACTGAAGCTTTCTTT	CASTSTGVNTEAFF
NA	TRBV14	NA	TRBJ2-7	TGTGCCAGCAGCCTCAGGGTTACCCCTTGGGGGCAGTACTTC	CASSLRVTPWGQYF
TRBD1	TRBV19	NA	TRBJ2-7	TGTGCCAGTAGTCCGGGACAGGGCCACCCCTACGAGCAGTACTTC	CASSPGQGHPYEQYF
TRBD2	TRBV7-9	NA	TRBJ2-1	TGTGCCAGCAGCCTCGGACTAGCGGGAGATGTCGACAATGAGCAGTTCTTC	CASSLGLAGDVDNEQFF
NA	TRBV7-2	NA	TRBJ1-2	TGTGCCAGCAGCTTAGCCAGCGGACAGTCCCCCTATGGCTACACCTTC	CASSLASGQSPYGYTF
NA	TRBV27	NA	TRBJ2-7	TGTGCCAGCACCAAAACGACAGGATCCGAGCAGTACTTC	CASTKTTGSEQYF
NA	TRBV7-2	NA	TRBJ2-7	TGTGCCAGCAGCTTAGGGGGCAGGGTCGACGAGCAGTACTTC	CASSLGGRVDEQYF
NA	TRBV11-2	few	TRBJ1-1	TGTGCCAGCAGCTTAGAGAGGTTGAACACTGAAGCTTTCTTT	CASSLERLNTEAFF
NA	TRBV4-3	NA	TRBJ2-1	TGCGCCAGCAGCCAAGGCCTTTTGCGGCGGTACAATGAGCAGTTCTTC	CASSQGLLRRYNEQFF
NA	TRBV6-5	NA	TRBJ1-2	TGTGCCAGCAGTTTCCAGTCAAACTATGGCTACACCTTC	CASSFQSNYGYTF
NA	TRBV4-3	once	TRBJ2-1	TGCGCCAGCAGCCAAGACAACGCTCCCAATAGAGGGAATGAGCAGTTCTTC	CASSQDNAPNRGNEQFF
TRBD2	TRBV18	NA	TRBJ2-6	TGTGCCAGCTCACCATCGGGGGGCTCTGGGGCCAACGTCCTGACTTTC	CASSPSGGSGANVLTF
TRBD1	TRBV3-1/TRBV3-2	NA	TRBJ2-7	TGTGCCAGCAGCCCACACCCGGGACAGAAGGGCGACGAGCAGTACTTC	CASSPHPGQKGDEQYF
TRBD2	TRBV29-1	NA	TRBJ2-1	TGCAGCGCCGCCGGGACTAGATACAATGAGCAGTTCTTC	CSAAGTRYNEQFF
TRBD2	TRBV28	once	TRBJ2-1	TGTGCCAGCAGTTTATGGTATAGTGGGTCTAGCGGGTCCTACAATGAGCAGTTCTTC	CASSLWYSGSSGSYNEQFF
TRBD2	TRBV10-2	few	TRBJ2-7	TGCGCCAGCAGTGGACTAGCAAACTACGAGCAGTACTTC	CASSGLANYEQYF
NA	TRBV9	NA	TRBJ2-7	TGTGCCAGCAGCGTAGTCCCCCTAGCGAGTCAATACGAGCAGTACTTC	CASSVVPLASQYEQYF
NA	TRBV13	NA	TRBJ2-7	TGTGCCAGCAGCTTATCGGGGTACGAGCAGTACTTC	CASSLSGYEQYF
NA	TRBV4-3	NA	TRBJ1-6	TGCGCCAGCAGCCAAGAAGTCGGCCTTCGGGGTTCACCCCTCCACTTT	CASSQEVGLRGSPLHF
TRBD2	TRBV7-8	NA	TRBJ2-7	TGTGCCAGCAGCACTAGCGCTCCGACCTACGAGCAGTACTTC	CASSTSAPTYEQYF
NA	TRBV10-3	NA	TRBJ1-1	TGTGCCATCAGTTCAGGGAGGGGCACTGAAGCTTTCTTT	CAISSGRGTEAFF
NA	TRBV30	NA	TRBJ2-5	TGTGCCTGGAGTACGGGACATATCATACGGGTTACTATCGAGACCCAGTACTTC	CAWSTGHIIRVTIETQYF
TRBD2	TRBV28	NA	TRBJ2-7	TGTGCCAGCGTCCCGCCGGTCGGGGGAGGGTCCTACGAGCAGTACTTC	CASVPPVGGGSYEQYF
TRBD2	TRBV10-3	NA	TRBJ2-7	TGTGCCATCAGTGGGGGGCTAGCGGGATCCGAGCAGTACTTC	CAISGGLAGSEQYF